This T cell receptor (beta chain) is drawn from a study of T-cell reconstitution after alpha-beta-depleted transplantation in children. Germline V CDR1 and CDR2: MDHEN, SYDVKM. The CDR3 is 15 residues long. V shed 6 bases and J 8 bases; nucleotides not matched to a gene: 8. Preparation of the TCRbeta library involved a method that used unique molecular identifiers. TCRdb reprocessed the PCR reads with MiXCR, giving one entry per CDR3 protein. The table has about 400,000 distinct CDR3 sequences, roughly 22% seen once. The clonotype comes from a human donor who donated a stem cell graft to a child with acute myeloid leukemia. Sequenced here: PBMCs from the stem cell graft donor, sampled from the stem cell graft. The chain employs TRBV28 and TRBJ1-6; 9 nucleotides align to TRBD1. CDR3 nucleotide sequence: TGTGCCAGCAGCCTCCGGGACAGGGTATATTCACCCCTCCACTTT. Protein sequence: CASSLRDRVYSPLHF.